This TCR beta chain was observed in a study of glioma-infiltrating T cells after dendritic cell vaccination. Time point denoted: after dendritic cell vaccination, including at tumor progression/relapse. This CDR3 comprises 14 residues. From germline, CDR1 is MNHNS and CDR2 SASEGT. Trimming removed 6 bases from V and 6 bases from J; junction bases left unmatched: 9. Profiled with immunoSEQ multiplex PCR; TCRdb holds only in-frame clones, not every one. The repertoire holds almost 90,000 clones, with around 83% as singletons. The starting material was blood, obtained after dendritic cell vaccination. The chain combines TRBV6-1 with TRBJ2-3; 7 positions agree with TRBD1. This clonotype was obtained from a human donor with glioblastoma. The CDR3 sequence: CASRAQDRADTQYF. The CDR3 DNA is TGTGCCAGCAGGGCCCAAGACAGGGCTGATACGCAGTATTTT.